Following are 7 T cell receptor beta chains from one sample sequenced in a study of cytomegalovirus exposure and HLA in healthy donors. This PCR relied on a set of 60 Vbeta primers and 13 Jbeta primers. Assay used: immunoSEQ multiplex PCR; TCRdb lists only in-frame clones, some missing. Here the sample spans around 150,000 clones, roughly 85% being singletons. Sequencing was performed on PBMCs. The receptors derive from a man aged 18 to 30 in good health and CMV-seropositive.

The chain links TRBV10-2 to TRBJ1-6; D unresolved. The CDR3 runs to 13 residues. Trimming stripped 7 bases from V and 5 bases from J, with 9 bases between. Per germline, CDR1 WSHSY and CDR2 SAAADI. The CDR3 DNA reads as TGCGCCAGCAATGGAGGGAATAATTCACCCCTCCACTTT. Translated, it gives CASNGGNNSPLHF.

V usage is TRBV15 and J usage is TRBJ2-3; perhaps TRBD2 as D (5 bases). Trimming took off 3 bases at V and 0 bases at J, with 19 bases between the two ends. The CDR3 runs 18 residues. CDR1 LNHNV and CDR2 YYDKDF come from the germline V gene (reference sequence). Written as DNA, the CDR3 is TGTGCCACCAGCAGCGGACTCGAAAAAGCTTGGAGCACAGATACGCAGTATTTT. Translating gives CATSSGLEKAWSTDTQYF.

The CDR3 DNA sequence: TGTGCCATCAGTGGGGGAACTGGACTAGCGGGAGCCGGGGCCGGCACAGATACGCAGTATTTT. Residues: CAISGGTGLAGAGAGTDTQYF. The J gene is TRBJ2-3, the V gene TRBV10-3, with TRBD2 identical over 13 bases. Germline loops: CDR1 ENHRY, CDR2 SYGVKD. The V segment lost 4 bases and the J segment 1 base; nucleotides outside the gene matches: 17. CDR3 length: 21 residues.

This clone came up a few times. V usage is TRBV18 and J usage is TRBJ2-1, with D perhaps matching TRBD1 (6 bases). Trimming removed 3 bases from V and 6 bases from J, with 18 bases in between. The CDR3 runs to 16 residues. CDR1 KGHSH and CDR2 LQKENI come from the germline V gene. CDR3 residues: CASSPSSQGLGNEQFF. DNA for the CDR3: TGTGCCAGCTCACCGAGTAGCCAGGGGTTAGGCAATGAGCAGTTCTTC.

Points on this clone: Other DNA sequences from this sample encode an identical CDR3 as well. J is TRBJ1-5 and V is TRBV19, with a weak D call TRBD1 (5 bases). V lost 8 bases and J lost 5, with 16 bases in between. Germline lookup yields CDR1 LNHDA and CDR2 SQIVND (reference sequence). This CDR3 region has 14 residues. CDR3 coding DNA: TGTGCCAGTTCTGGGGGGGAGGAACATCAGCCCCAGCATTTT. Amino acid sequence: CASSGGEEHQPQHF. The full variable domain, its missing parts supplied by reference TRBV19 and TRBJ1-5, is DGGITQSPKYLFRKEGQNVTLSCEQNLNHDAMYWYRQDPGQGLRLIYYSQIVNDFQKGDIAEGYSVSREKKESFPLTVTSAQKNPTAFYLCASSGGEEHQPQHFGDGTRLSIL.

V and J are TRBV5-4 and TRBJ2-5, with 10 positions matching TRBD1. CDR3 size: 14 residues. The ends lost 4 bases at V and 3 bases at J; junction bases unmatched: 3. The germline CDR1 and CDR2 sequences are SGHNT and YYREEE (reference sequence). This CDR3 is CASSLGQGEETQYF. CDR3 coding DNA: TGTGCCAGCAGCCTTGGACAGGGGGAAGAGACCCAGTACTTC.

The chain joins TRBV18 to TRBJ1-1; 11 bases map to TRBD1. Germline V gives CDR1 KGHSH, CDR2 LQKENI. This CDR3 has 18 residues. J gave up 3 bases and V 0 bases, and 9 bases lay outside the gene matches. The CDR3 DNA sequence: TGTGCCAGCTCACCACCCGGACAGGGGGCGCGACGGGACACTGAAGCTTTCTTT. This encodes CASSPPGQGARRDTEAFF.